The 32 T cell receptor beta chains in this list originate from one sample, sequenced in a study of T cells in women clearing cervical HPV infection (dated by TCRdb to the late 2010s). Libraries were prepared through the immunoSEQ multiplex PCR assay. TCRdb's version of the immuneACCESS table is confined to in-frame rearrangements and falls short of the full clone set. An unresolved V gene accounts for under half of the shortfall where checked; the remainder is of unknown origin. The table held for this sample gives 15,000 to 20,000 clones. Of the sample, roughly 7.9% falls within the top ten clones. Sequencing was done on a sample of blood buffy coat. All receptors derive from a woman aged 18 to 75 with a cervical HPV16 infection that either progressed to CIN3+ or cleared (not recorded which).

Regarding this clone: Read coverage stops 3 residues before the CDR3 terminus; the germline J gene supplies the remainder. This chain links TRBV28 with TRBJ2-7; D perhaps matches TRBD1 (5 bases). This CDR3 region has 14 residues. V lost 6 bases and J lost 0, with 12 bases in between. Germline values: CDR1 MDHEN, CDR2 SYDVKM. The covered CDR3 bases are TGTGCCAGCAGCCGGACAAGGAGCTCCTACGAG. Amino acids: CASSRTRSSYE. The entire CDR3 protein reads CASSRTRSSYEQYF.

Note on this clone: Sequencing ends 3 residues short of the CDR3 end; the germline J gene provides the rest. This chain connects TRBV5-6 to TRBJ2-7; D possibly corresponds to TRBD1 (6 bases). Trimming took off 5 bases at V and 6 bases at J, with 15 bases between the two ends. The CDR3 has 13 amino acids. CDR1 SGHDT and CDR2 YYEEEE come from the germline V gene. The part of the CDR3 DNA that was read is TGTGCCAGCAGAGCTACAGGGTTCGGCGAG. This encodes CASRATGFGE. The entire CDR3 protein reads CASRATGFGEQYF.

With regard to this clone: The CDR3 goes on 3 residues after the read ends, and that part is filled in from the germline J gene. The V call is TRBV5-1, the J call TRBJ2-7; weak D call: TRBD1 (7 bases). The V end was cut by 4 bases, the J end by 0 bases, with 17 bases between. CDR1 SGHRS and CDR2 YFSETQ come from the germline V gene. This CDR3 is 16 amino acids long. The CDR3: CASSRGTEKSSYEQYF. The DNA read from the CDR3 is TGCGCCAGCAGCCGGGGGACAGAAAAGAGCTCCTACGAG.

The CDR3 bases that were read are TGTGCCAGCAGCTTATCAGGGCTCCCGAACACTGAA. Protein product: CASSLSGLPNTE. The CDR3, in full, reads CASSLSGLPNTEAFF. The gene calls are TRBV7-8 and TRBJ1-1; D might be TRBD1 (5 bases). The CDR3 end is not reached by the read, which stops 3 residues before it; the germline J gene fills it in. The V end lost 2 bases, the J end lost 1 base, and 11 bases lay between the germline ends. Germline V gene sequence: CDR1 SGHVS, CDR2 FQNEAQ. The CDR3 covers 15 residues.

As for this clone: The CDR3 extends 3 residues past the end of the read, so its final part is completed from the germline J gene. The gene calls are TRBV20-1 and TRBJ2-2; the match to TRBD2 covers 12 bases. V was clipped by 5 bases and J by 4 bases; unmatched bases: 2. The germline gives CDR1 DFQATT, CDR2 SNEGSKA (reference sequence). This CDR3 has 14 residues. This CDR3 is CSAASGGATGELFF. The sequenced CDR3 bases are TGCAGTGCTGCTAGCGGGGGGGCCACCGGGGAG.

About this clone: The sequence runs out 3 residues before the end of the CDR3; the remainder is reconstructed from the germline J gene. The rearrangement uses TRBV12-3 or TRBV12-4 and TRBJ2-5; D remains unclear. V was cut by 2 bases and J by 3 bases, with 19 bases left in between. There are 17 residues in the CDR3. The CDR3 is CASSLRLTAAGEETQYF. The CDR3 bases that were read are TGTGCCAGCAGTTTACGACTCACGGCCGCTGGAGAAGAGACC.

Concerning this clone itself: With the read ending 3 residues before the CDR3 end, the germline J gene is used to fill in that end. The genes are TRBV7-3 and TRBJ2-5; 14 bases agree with TRBD2. Germline-derived CDR1 and CDR2 are SGHTA and FQGTGA. V gave up 4 bases and J gave up 5 bases; unmatched junction bases: 6. CDR3 length: 16 amino acids. The CDR3 sequence: CASSSGLAGGTETQYF. CDR3 bases read: TGTGCCAGCAGCTCTGGACTAGCGGGGGGTACGGAGACC. Full variable domain (outside the CDR3, taken from reference TRBV7-3 and TRBJ2-5): GAGVSQTPSNKVTEKGKYVELRCDPISGHTALYWYRQSLGQGPEFLIYFQGTGAADDSGLPNDRFFAVRPEGSVSTLKIQRTERGDSAVYLCASSSGLAGGTETQYFGPGTRLLVL.

Concerning this clone itself: The read finishes 3 residues shy of the CDR3 end, and the germline J gene is used to complete it. This chain links TRBV19 with TRBJ1-5, with 9 bases lining up with TRBD1. The trim removed 2 bases at V and 5 bases at J, leaving 10 bases unmatched. Germline V gives CDR1 LNHDA, CDR2 SQIVND (reference sequence). This CDR3 spans 17 amino acids. Partial CDR3 DNA: TGTGCCAGTAGTATATTCGGCGGGGACAGGGCGCATCAGCCC. Residues: CASSIFGGDRAHQP. The complete CDR3 protein is CASSIFGGDRAHQPQHF.

Note on this clone: The CDR3 end is not reached by the read, which stops 3 residues before it; the germline J gene fills it in. The genes are TRBV27 and TRBJ1-2; unclear D gene. The CDR3 is 15 residues long. CDR1 is MNHEY and CDR2 is SMNVEV in the germline V gene (reference sequence). The CDR3 spells CASSPQAGLYRGYTF. Partial CDR3 DNA: TGTGCCAGCAGTCCGCAAGCGGGCCTATACCGGGGC.

Worth noting for this clone: The read finishes 3 residues shy of the CDR3 end, and the germline J gene is used to complete it. This chain joins TRBV4-1 and TRBJ2-7, with 8 bases matching TRBD2. Trimming removed 4 bases from V and 0 bases from J; junction bases left unmatched: 5. The CDR3 contains 15 residues. From germline, CDR1 is MGHRA and CDR2 YSYEKL. The CDR3 DNA, read in part, is TGCGCCAGCAGCCGTAGCGGGGAGAGCTCCTACGAG. This sequence encodes CASSRSGESSYE. The whole CDR3 is CASSRSGESSYEQYF.

Points on this clone: Sequencing ends 3 residues short of the CDR3 end; the germline J gene provides the rest. The rearrangement links TRBV7-2 to TRBJ2-3; D gene unclear. Per germline, CDR1 SGHTA and CDR2 FQGNSA. CDR3 length: 14 amino acids. V was shortened by 0 bases and J by 4 bases, with 8 bases between the two germline ends. CDR3 in amino acids: CASSLAGIADTQYF. CDR3 DNA, as far as it was read: TGTGCCAGCAGCTTAGCAGGTATCGCAGATACG.

In the case of this clone: The read ends 3 residues shy of where the CDR3 ends; the end is completed using the germline J gene. The chain uses TRBV6-2 or TRBV6-3 and TRBJ2-1, with D possibly matching TRBD1 (6 bases). The V and J ends lost 6 bases and 0 bases respectively, with 6 bases between them. The CDR3 is 13 residues long. CDR1 is MNHEY, CDR2 SVGEGT, per germline. The CDR3 is CASRDSSYNEQFF. The sequenced CDR3 bases are TGTGCCAGCAGGGACAGCTCCTACAATGAG.

Concerning this clone: The DNA ends 3 residues before the CDR3 does, and the rest of the CDR3 is filled in from the germline J gene. This chain connects TRBV20-1 to TRBJ2-7; the D gene is possibly TRBD2 (6 bases). CDR1 DFQATT and CDR2 SNEGSKA come from the germline V gene (reference sequence). CDR3 size: 15 residues. V lost 6 bases, J lost 2 bases, and 20 bases lay in between. CDR3 bases read: TGCAGTGCAGCCTCCCTCGGGACTTTTACCTACGAG. Its protein product is CSAASLGTFTYE. The complete CDR3 sequence is CSAASLGTFTYEQYF.

As concerns this clone: The CDR3 end lies 3 residues beyond the end of the read and is filled in from the germline J gene. This chain uses TRBV7-9 with TRBJ1-4; TRBD1 agrees at 7 bases. The CDR3 sequence is 12 residues long. The germline V gene has CDR1 SEHNR and CDR2 FQNEAQ (reference sequence). The V and J ends lost 5 bases and 7 bases, in that order; junction bases with no gene match: 1. CDR3 DNA, as far as it was read: TGTGCCAGCAGCCAGGGGGGTGAAAAA. Encoded protein: CASSQGGEK. The entire CDR3 is CASSQGGEKLFF.

About this clone itself: The missing CDR3 end, 3 residues past where the read stops, is filled in from the germline J gene. The chain links TRBV2 to TRBJ1-2; 10 bases are a match to TRBD1. The CDR3 consists of 17 residues. CDR1 and CDR2 from the germline V gene are SNHLY and FYNNEI. The J segment lost 2 bases and the V segment lost 7 bases, leaving 13 bases of the junction unmatched. Incomplete CDR3 DNA: TGTGCCAGCACTCGAGGGACAGGGGACCCCCAAAACTATGGC. The encoded protein is CASTRGTGDPQNYG. The entire CDR3 protein reads CASTRGTGDPQNYGYTF.

In the case of this clone: Coverage ceases 3 residues before the CDR3 finishes, and the germline J gene fills in the end. This chain connects TRBV5-1 to TRBJ2-1; a possible D gene is TRBD1 (5 bases). The CDR3 runs 15 residues. Per the germline V gene, CDR1 is SGHRS and CDR2 is YFSETQ. V lost 0 bases and J 3 bases, leaving 10 bases between the germline ends. The CDR3 DNA, read in part, is TGCGCCAGCAGCTTGGAGCCAGGGCTCTACAATGAG. Translation: CASSLEPGLYNE. The whole CDR3 protein is CASSLEPGLYNEQFF. Based on the CDR3 plus reference TRBV5-1 and TRBJ2-1, the full variable domain is KAGVTQTPRYLIKTRGQQVTLSCSPISGHRSVSWYQQTPGQGLQFLFEYFSETQRNKGNFPGRFSGRQFSNSRSEMNVSTLELGDSALYLCASSLEPGLYNEQFFGPGTRLTVL.

Turning to this clone: The read terminates 3 residues before the CDR3 end, so the remaining end is supplied by the germline J gene. The chain links TRBV9 to TRBJ1-2; 7 bases match TRBD1. After removal of 5 bases from V and 7 bases from J, the junction contained 5 bases not matched to a gene. Germline CDR1 is SGDLS and CDR2 is YYNGEE. This CDR3 spans 12 amino acids. CDR3 region: CASRFGDSGYTF. The DNA read from the CDR3 is TGTGCCAGCAGGTTCGGGGACAGTGGC. Variable domain in full (rest from reference TRBV9 and TRBJ1-2): DSGVTQTPKHLITATGQRVTLRCSPRSGDLSVYWYQQSLDQGLQFLIQYYNGEERAKGNILERFSAQQFPDLHSELNLSSLELGDSALYFCASRFGDSGYTFGSGTRLTVV.

Remarks on this clone: The read stops 3 residues short of the end of the CDR3; the missing end is completed from the germline J gene. The chain has TRBV7-7 and TRBJ2-1; 14 nucleotides match TRBD2. V lost 4 bases to trimming and J lost 6 bases; unmatched junction nucleotides: 11. CDR3 length equals 18 residues. Germline-derived CDR1 and CDR2 are SSHAT and FNYEAQ (reference sequence). Incomplete CDR3 DNA: TGTGCCAGCAGCTCTAACGACCTGACTAGCGGGGGGGGCAATGAG. Translating it yields CASSSNDLTSGGGNE. The CDR3 in full is CASSSNDLTSGGGNEQFF. Based on the CDR3 plus reference TRBV7-7 and TRBJ2-1, the full variable domain is GAGVSQSPRYKVTKRGQDVTLRCDPISSHATLYWYQQALGQGPEFLTYFNYEAQPDKSGLPSDRFSAERPEGSISTLTIQRTEQRDSAMYRCASSSNDLTSGGGNEQFFGPGTRLTVL.

With respect to this clone: The read terminates 3 residues before the CDR3 end, so the remaining end is supplied by the germline J gene. The J gene is TRBJ2-3, the V gene TRBV14; 8 bases line up with TRBD1. The germline V gene encodes CDR1 SGHDN and CDR2 FVKESK. CDR3 length: 19 amino acids. Germline trimming cut 6 bases from V and 4 bases from J; bases unmatched to any gene: 21. CDR3 DNA (partial): TGTGCCAGCAGGAACGGGCCTCATCTTTCGGACAGGGATTCAGATACG. Its translation is CASRNGPHLSDRDSDT. Given in full, the CDR3 is CASRNGPHLSDRDSDTQYF.

This clone ranks as medium-sized in terms of frequency. The CDR3 extends 3 residues past the end of the read, so its final part is completed from the germline J gene. The chain combines TRBV19 with TRBJ2-5, with TRBD1 matching 7 bases. The ends lost 6 bases at V and 5 bases at J; junction bases unmatched: 3. The CDR3 is 12 residues long. CDR1 and CDR2 (germline): LNHDA, SQIVND (reference sequence). The CDR3 reads CASRTGKETQYF. The covered CDR3 bases are TGTGCCAGTAGGACAGGGAAGGAGACC.

The CDR3 reads CANRQGGSLRANVLTF. The part of the CDR3 DNA that was read is TGTGCCAACAGACAGGGGGGATCTTTAAGGGCCAACGTC. The rearrangement joins TRBV12-3 or TRBV12-4 to TRBJ2-6; 9 positions match TRBD1. Read sequence stops 3 residues before the CDR3 end, and the germline J gene provides the missing end. The CDR3 length is 16 residues. The V gene end was trimmed by 10 bases and the J gene end by 5 bases; junction bases not matched to a gene: 12.

The part of the CDR3 DNA that was read is TGTGCCAGTAGTGTGACAGGGGGCGCCGGCTATGGC. It codes for CASSVTGGAGYG. The entire CDR3 protein is CASSVTGGAGYGYTF. This rearrangement joins TRBV19 to TRBJ1-2; 10 bases are a match to TRBD1. The read terminates 3 residues before the CDR3 end, so the remaining end is supplied by the germline J gene. Germline trimming cut 5 bases from V and 4 bases from J; bases unmatched to any gene: 7. Germline V gene lookup returns CDR1 LNHDA and CDR2 SQIVND (reference sequence). The CDR3 length is 15 residues.

As for this clone: With the read ending 3 residues before the CDR3 end, the germline J gene is used to fill in that end. This chain uses TRBV28 with TRBJ2-2, with TRBD2 identical over 7 bases. V trimming: 8 bases; J trimming: 2 bases; junction bases outside the gene matches: 8. The CDR3 totals 15 residues. From germline, CDR1 is MDHEN and CDR2 SYDVKM. The CDR3 sequence: CASGLGLKNTGELFF. CDR3 bases read: TGTGCCAGCGGACTAGGACTGAAAAACACCGGGGAG.

Note on this clone: The read comes to an end 3 residues before the CDR3 does, leaving the germline J gene to fill in the end. The genes are TRBV2 and TRBJ2-3; D remains ambiguous. The CDR3 spans 13 residues. Trimming cost V 5 bases and J 1 base, with 7 bases left between them. Germline CDR1 SNHLY, CDR2 FYNNEI. CDR3 in amino acids: CASSMAGTDTQYF. Incomplete CDR3 DNA: TGTGCCAGCAGTATGGCGGGCACAGATACG.

With respect to this clone: The read ends 3 residues before the CDR3 terminus; that terminus is restored from the germline J gene. The chain has TRBV7-3 and TRBJ2-3, with 9 bases matching TRBD2. The V gene's germline CDR1 is SGHTA and CDR2 FQGTGA. Trimming took 1 base from V and 6 from J; bases not matched to a gene: 8. The CDR3 is made up of 16 amino acids. CDR3: CASSLIAGGPRDTQYF. The part of the CDR3 DNA that was read is TGTGCCAGCAGCTTAATTGCGGGGGGGCCGAGGGATACG.

Remarks on this clone: The CDR3 end falls 3 residues outside the read, so it is completed with the germline J gene. The chain links TRBV2 to TRBJ1-1, with D hard to call. The ends were cut back, 5 bases at V and 0 bases at J, with 7 bases in the middle. This CDR3 contains 13 residues. Germline V lookup: CDR1 SNHLY, CDR2 FYNNEI. The CDR3 DNA, read in part, is TGTGCCAGCAGTCAATTTTTGAACACTGAA. Translated: CASSQFLNTE. The CDR3, in full, reads CASSQFLNTEAFF. The complete variable domain, with remaining parts taken from reference TRBV2 and TRBJ1-1, reads EPEVTQTPSHQVTQMGQEVILRCVPISNHLYFYWYRQILGQKVEFLVSFYNNEISEKSEIFDDQFSVERPDGSNFTLKIRSTKLEDSAMYFCASSQFLNTEAFFGQGTRLTVV.

Note on this clone: The CDR3 end is not reached by the read, which stops 3 residues before it; the germline J gene fills it in. The V call is TRBV5-1, the J call TRBJ2-1; 9 positions match TRBD1. The length of the CDR3 is 15 residues. V lost 4 bases, J lost 6 bases, and 8 bases stayed unmatched. Germline CDR1 reads SGHRS; CDR2 reads YFSETQ. CDR3 region: CASSPRTGETNEQFF. Incomplete CDR3 DNA: TGCGCCAGCAGCCCCCGGACAGGGGAAACCAATGAG. The variable domain in full, with the rest retrieved from reference TRBV5-1 and TRBJ2-1, is KAGVTQTPRYLIKTRGQQVTLSCSPISGHRSVSWYQQTPGQGLQFLFEYFSETQRNKGNFPGRFSGRQFSNSRSEMNVSTLELGDSALYLCASSPRTGETNEQFFGPGTRLTVL.

Notes on this clone: The DNA ends 3 residues before the CDR3 does, and the rest of the CDR3 is filled in from the germline J gene. The rearrangement links TRBV10-3 to TRBJ2-4, with a possible D match to TRBD1 (6 bases). Germline loops: CDR1 ENHRY, CDR2 SYGVKD. V lost 4 bases, J lost 8 bases, and 9 bases lay in between. This CDR3 contains 12 residues. The sequenced CDR3 bases are TGTGCCATCAGTGTAAAGGGGGACATT. It translates to CAISVKGDI. The full CDR3 protein is CAISVKGDIQYF.

Concerning this clone: The CDR3 is cut off 3 residues early in the read; its end comes from the germline J gene. The gene calls are TRBV7-8 and TRBJ2-7; TRBD2 aligns across 7 bases. From germline, CDR1 is SGHVS and CDR2 FQNEAQ. Trimming removed 5 bases from V and 4 bases from J; junction bases left unmatched: 5. The CDR3 sequence is 13 residues long. The CDR3: CASSRSGVYEQYF. Partial CDR3 DNA: TGTGCCAGCAGCCGCAGCGGGGTGTACGAG. The complete variable domain, with remaining parts taken from reference TRBV7-8 and TRBJ2-7, reads GAGVSQSPRYKVAKRGQDVALRCDPISGHVSLFWYQQALGQGPEFLTYFQNEAQLDKSGLPSDRFFAERPEGSVSTLKIQRTQQEDSAVYLCASSRSGVYEQYFGPGTRLTVT.

Concerning this clone itself: The CDR3 end is not reached by the read, which stops 3 residues before it; the germline J gene fills it in. The chain has TRBV2 and TRBJ1-1; no firm D call. The germline CDR1 and CDR2 sequences are SNHLY and FYNNEI. The V end was cut by 4 bases, the J end by 1 base, with 4 bases between. This CDR3 has 12 amino acids. The CDR3 spells CASSVENTEAFF. The covered CDR3 bases are TGTGCCAGCAGTGTAGAGAACACTGAA.

A remark on this clone: The read comes to an end 3 residues before the CDR3 does, leaving the germline J gene to fill in the end. V usage is TRBV7-3 and J usage is TRBJ2-4, with 11 bases identical to TRBD2. This CDR3 contains 13 residues. Germline CDR1 is SGHTA and CDR2 is FQGTGA. The CDR3 DNA, read in part, is TGTGCCAGCAGCTTAGGTAGCGGGGGGGTT. It is translated as CASSLGSGGV. The complete CDR3 sequence is CASSLGSGGVQYF.

Its frequency marks this clone as medium-sized. The read ends 3 residues early relative to the CDR3; the germline J gene fills the gap. This chain joins TRBV29-1 and TRBJ1-2; no firm D call. This CDR3 has 14 amino acids. Germline CDR1 is SQVTM and CDR2 is ANQGSEA. V shed 2 bases and J shed 2 bases, with 12 bases lying between them. This chain's CDR3 is CSVENPRTNYGYTF. The CDR3 bases that were read are TGCAGCGTTGAAAATCCGCGAACCAACTATGGC. The full variable domain, rest sourced from reference TRBV29-1 and TRBJ1-2, is SAVISQKPSRDICQRGTSLTIQCQVDSQVTMMFWYRQQPGQSLTLIATANQGSEATYESGFVIDKFPISRPNLTFSTLTVSNMSPEDSSIYLCSVENPRTNYGYTFGSGTRLTVV.